The rows below give T cell receptor beta chains drawn from one sample of a study of cytomegalovirus exposure and HLA in healthy donors. Clones were sequenced by immunoSEQ multiplex PCR, and TCRdb holds only the in-frame ones, with some missing. This table has some 350,000 clones, 87% appearing once. The source material was PBMCs. The origin of the receptors is a young woman in good health and CMV-seropositive. CDR3s include the opening cysteine and the closing phenylalanine or tryptophan. A D gene is named only where the DNA matches it firmly. Rows may omit the clone size; those that give it use once, few, many or a size class.

abundance,d_gene,v_gene,j_gene,CDR3nt,CDR3aa
once,NA,TRBV6-5,TRBJ1-1,TGTGCCAGCAAGAAGGACAGCGAAGCTTTCTTT,CASKKDSEAFF
NA,TRBD2,TRBV25-1,TRBJ2-5,TGTGCCAGCAGTACACCTTTACGGGGGGGCTACGAGACCCAGTACTTC,CASSTPLRGGYETQYF
NA,NA,TRBV27,TRBJ1-4,TGTGCCAGCAGATCGAATGAAAAACTGTTTTTT,CASRSNEKLFF
once,NA,TRBV4-1,TRBJ2-1,TGCGCCAGCAGCCAAGAGAGGGCGGGTGAGCAGTTCTTC,CASSQERAGEQFF
NA,NA,TRBV6-6,TRBJ2-1,TGTGCCAGCAGTTACTACCCGACCAATGAGCAGTTCTTC,CASSYYPTNEQFF
NA,NA,TRBV5-6,TRBJ1-1,TGTGCCAGCAGCCCAGGGGTGAACACTGAAGCTTTCTTT,CASSPGVNTEAFF
NA,NA,TRBV25-1,TRBJ2-1,TGTGCCAGCACATGGCAACTGTCGGATGAGCAGTTCTTC,CASTWQLSDEQFF
NA,TRBD1,TRBV2,TRBJ1-1,TGTGCCAGCAGAGGCCGGACAGGGGAGGTTGAAGCTTTCTTT,CASRGRTGEVEAFF
NA,NA,TRBV27,TRBJ2-7,TGTGCCAGCAGTTTATCGTCCCTAGCCGGAGACGAGCAGTACTTC,CASSLSSLAGDEQYF
NA,NA,TRBV6-5,TRBJ2-3,TGTGCCAGCAGTTACTTAAATACGCAGTATTTT,CASSYLNTQYF
NA,TRBD1,TRBV7-2,TRBJ1-4,TGTGCCAGCAGCACCGGGACAGGGGACGAAAAACTGTTTTTT,CASSTGTGDEKLFF
once,NA,TRBV28,TRBJ2-1,TGTGCCAGCGCGGTCGCGGCGCGTGAGCAGTTCTTC,CASAVAAREQFF
NA,NA,TRBV5-5,TRBJ2-7,TGTGCCAGCAGCTTGGCGCGAGGGACCTCTACTTCCTACGAGCAGTACTTC,CASSLARGTSTSYEQYF
NA,NA,TRBV27,TRBJ2-7,TGTGCCAGCAGTTTTGGGGATACCTACGAGCAGTACTTC,CASSFGDTYEQYF